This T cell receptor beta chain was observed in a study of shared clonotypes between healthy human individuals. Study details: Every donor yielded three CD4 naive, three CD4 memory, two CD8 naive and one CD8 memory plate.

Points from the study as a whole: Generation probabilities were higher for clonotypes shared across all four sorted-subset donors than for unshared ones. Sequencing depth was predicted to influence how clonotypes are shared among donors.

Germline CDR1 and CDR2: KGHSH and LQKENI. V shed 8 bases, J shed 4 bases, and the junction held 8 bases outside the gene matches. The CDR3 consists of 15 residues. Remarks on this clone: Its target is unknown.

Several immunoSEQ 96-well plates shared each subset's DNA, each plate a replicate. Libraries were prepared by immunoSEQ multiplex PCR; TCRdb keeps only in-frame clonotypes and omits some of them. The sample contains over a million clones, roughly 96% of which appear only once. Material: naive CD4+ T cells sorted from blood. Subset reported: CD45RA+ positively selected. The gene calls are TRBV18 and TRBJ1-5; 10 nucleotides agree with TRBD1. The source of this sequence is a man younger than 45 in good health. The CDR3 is CASRDRDRGNQPQHF. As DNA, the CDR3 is TGTGCCAGCAGGGACCGGGACAGGGGTAATCAGCCCCAGCATTTT. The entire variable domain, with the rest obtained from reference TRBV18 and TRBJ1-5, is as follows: NAGVMQNPRHLVRRRGQEARLRCSPMKGHSHVYWYRQLPEEGLKFMVYLQKENIIDESGMPKERFSAEFPKEGPSILRIQQVVRGDSAAYFCASRDRDRGNQPQHFGDGTRLSIL.